The TCR beta chain under discussion was sequenced for a study of cytomegalovirus exposure and HLA in healthy donors. PCR was performed using 60 Vbeta and 13 Jbeta primers. Assay: immunoSEQ multiplex PCR; the TCRdb copy retains only in-frame clones and omits some. The table lists approximately 150,000 clones, roughly 82% of them singletons. As regards this clone: The antigen remains unidentified.

Findings and caveats of the study: In a later analysis, at a false discovery rate of 0.05, 16,951 TCR beta sequences matched HLA alleles. About 87% or about 30% of the time was how often most TCR beta V segments were productive, according to an earlier analysis. Immune exposure data for these donors was limited to CMV serostatus.

V lost 6 bases, J lost 2 bases, and 20 bases lay in between. The CDR3 consists of 17 residues. Germline V CDR1 and CDR2: LNHDA, SQIVND (reference sequence). Sequencing used PBMCs. This clonotype was sampled from a man aged 50-59 years in good health and CMV-seropositive. The chain has TRBV19 and TRBJ1-5, with D perhaps TRBD1 (6 bases). Written as DNA, the CDR3 is TGTGCCAGTAGGACCGGGACACTTCTTTGGGGCAATCAGCCCCAGCATTTT. Residues: CASRTGTLLWGNQPQHF.